These 8 T cell receptor beta chains were all obtained from the same sample, sequenced in a study of preoperative IRX-2 immunotherapy in early breast cancer. TCRdb's table, derived via immunoSEQ multiplex PCR, lists solely in-frame clones and lacks some. This sample has tens of thousands of clones; 82% occur once, and the top ten carry roughly 3.1%. Specified treatment: preoperative locoregional IRX-2 cytokine immunotherapy. This specimen was taken from a patient treated with IRX-2 immunotherapy. Receptors originate from a human donor with breast cancer.

The chain carries TRBV28 and TRBJ1-2; 8 nucleotides line up with TRBD1. After removal of 8 bases from V and 8 bases from J, the junction contained 13 bases not matched to a gene. CDR3 size: 14 residues. In germline, CDR1 is MDHEN, CDR2 SYDVKM. The CDR3 nucleotides read TGTGCCAGCCGACGGACAGGGCAACCGGGGGGCTACACCTTC. Encoded protein: CASRRTGQPGGYTF.

The gene calls are TRBV10-1 and TRBJ1-1, with 9 bases matching TRBD1. CDR1 and CDR2 (germline): WNHNN, SYGVQD (reference sequence). Trimming removed 11 bases from V and 0 bases from J; junction bases left unmatched: 4. The CDR3 has 13 amino acids. The CDR3 here is CAPGDRVNTEAFF. Written as DNA, the CDR3 is TGCGCCCCGGGGGACAGGGTGAACACTGAAGCTTTCTTT.

Concerning this clone itself: A junction boundary mismatches the germline segment, possibly from a read error. The chain uses TRBV6-8 and TRBJ2-7; 8 bases are a match to TRBD1. The CDR3 covers 14 residues. From germline, CDR1 is MNHGY and CDR2 SAAAGT. In nucleotides, the CDR3 is TGTGCCATCAGTGTCGACAGGGGAAGGTACGAGCAGTACTTC. Protein product: CAISVDRGRYEQYF.

This rearrangement joins TRBV6-8 to TRBJ2-2, with 7 nucleotides matching TRBD1. Germline V gene sequence: CDR1 MNHGY, CDR2 SAAAGT. J gave up 6 bases and V 2 bases, and 6 bases lay outside the gene matches. The CDR3 extends over 15 amino acids. The CDR3 bases are TGTGCCAGCAGTTACGCCGGACAGGCGGCCGGGGAGCTGTTTTTT. Translating gives CASSYAGQAAGELFF.

CDR3 DNA: TGCGCCAGCAGCCAAGTAGGCCGCGGGGGGGTGGAGGGAGAGACCCAGTACTTC. Its protein product is CASSQVGRGGVEGETQYF. The rearrangement joins TRBV4-1 to TRBJ2-5, with 9 bases identical to TRBD2. Germline V lookup: CDR1 MGHRA, CDR2 YSYEKL. V was clipped by 1 base and J by 4 bases; unmatched bases: 13. This CDR3 contains 18 residues.

The V and J genes are TRBV19 and TRBJ1-3, with TRBD1 as a possible D gene (5 bases). In germline, CDR1 is LNHDA, CDR2 SQIVND (reference sequence). Trimming removed 10 bases at V and 0 bases at J, with 13 bases between. CDR3 length equals 14 residues. Here the CDR3 reads CATRQTLSGNTIYF. CDR3 in DNA: TGTGCCACCAGACAGACCCTCTCTGGAAACACCATATATTTT.

J is TRBJ2-7 and V is TRBV7-6; 8 bases line up with TRBD2. Germline CDR1 and CDR2: SGHVS and FNYEAQ. V shed 5 bases and J 4 bases; nucleotides not matched to a gene: 13. The CDR3 spans 16 residues. DNA for the CDR3: TGTGCCAGCAGCCCTCGTGGAGCGGGGGCGGTATACGAGCAGTACTTC. It is translated as CASSPRGAGAVYEQYF.

For this clone: One end of the junction varies from germline; a read error may be responsible. The chain is built from TRBV6-8 and TRBJ1-1; maybe TRBD1 (6 bases). The CDR3 length is 14 residues. Looked up from germline, CDR1 is MNHGY and CDR2 is SAAAGT. As DNA, the CDR3 is TGTGCCATCAGTGCATATCAGGGGTCCACTGAAGCTTTCTTT. This codes for CAISAYQGSTEAFF.